This passage covers 21 T cell receptor beta chains from one sample sequenced in a study of cytomegalovirus exposure and HLA in healthy donors. Assay: immunoSEQ multiplex PCR; the TCRdb copy retains only in-frame clones and omits some. The sample contains approximately 58,000 clones, 91% of which appear only once. The sample consisted of PBMCs. Receptor source: a woman in her 30s in good health and CMV-seronegative.

The CDR3 loop is CASSFRTGGNGELFF. DNA for the CDR3: TGCGCCAGCAGCTTTAGAACGGGAGGGAACGGGGAGCTGTTTTTT. This chain joins TRBV5-1 and TRBJ2-2; 8 bases are a match to TRBD2. This CDR3 is 15 amino acids long. Losses at the gene ends were 2 bases for V and 7 bases for J; bases not matched to a gene: 7. Per germline, CDR1 SGHRS and CDR2 YFSETQ.

This clone showed up just once. V gene TRBV15 combines with J gene TRBJ2-1; TRBD2 aligns across 12 bases. Germline CDR1 and CDR2: LNHNV and YYDKDF (reference sequence). The CDR3 totals 17 residues. J was trimmed by 8 bases and V by 0 bases; bases with no gene match: 8. DNA for the CDR3: TGTGCCACCAGCAGAGATCTGACTAGCGGGAGATTTGATGAGCAGTTCTTC. Translating gives CATSRDLTSGRFDEQFF.

The chain uses TRBV14 and TRBJ2-2; a weak D match, TRBD2 (6 bases). The CDR3 covers 17 residues. With 4 bases removed from V and 6 bases from J, the gap between germline ends came to 21 bases. CDR1 is SGHDN, CDR2 FVKESK, per germline. CDR3 coding DNA: TGTGCCAGCAGCCGGCTTTCCGGGACTCTCTTTGCCGGGGAGCTGTTTTTT. Translated: CASSRLSGTLFAGELFF. Supplemented by reference TRBV14 and TRBJ2-2, the full variable domain reads EAGVTQFPSHSVIEKGQTVTLRCDPISGHDNLYWYRRVMGKEIKFLLHFVKESKQDESGMPNNRFLAERTGGTYSTLKVQPAELEDSGVYFCASSRLSGTLFAGELFFGEGSRLTVL.

This rearrangement joins TRBV6-5 to TRBJ1-2; D may be TRBD1 (5 bases). The CDR3 runs 12 residues. CDR1 is MNHEY, CDR2 SVGAGI, per germline. The V end lost 5 bases, the J end lost 5 bases, and 9 bases lay between the germline ends. The CDR3 is CASSDRSYGYTF. CDR3 nucleotides: TGTGCCAGCAGTGACAGATCTTATGGCTACACCTTC.

The gene calls are TRBV4-1 and TRBJ2-4, with unresolved D. Germline V gene lookup returns CDR1 MGHRA and CDR2 YSYEKL. The CDR3 covers 15 residues. V shed 0 bases and J shed 7 bases, with 13 bases lying between them. The CDR3 nucleotides are TGCGCCAGCAGCCAAGATAGACCAGGTCGGAACATTCAGTACTTC. As protein: CASSQDRPGRNIQYF.

This rearrangement joins TRBV10-3 to TRBJ1-1, with D unclear. V was pared by 0 bases and J by 1 base, with 9 bases between. Germline values: CDR1 ENHRY, CDR2 SYGVKD. The CDR3 loop spans 15 amino acids. As DNA, the CDR3 is TGTGCCATCAGTGAGTCTGTTACCGGGAACACTGAAGCTTTCTTT. Translated: CAISESVTGNTEAFF.

The chain joins TRBV19 to TRBJ2-1, with TRBD1 matching over 9 bases. CDR3 length equals 18 residues. The germline V gene encodes CDR1 LNHDA and CDR2 SQIVND (reference sequence). V lost 0 bases, J lost 2 bases, and 8 bases stayed unmatched. The CDR3 DNA is TGTGCCAGTAGTATAGAGAACAGGGGGCCCAAAACCTACAATGAGCAGTTCTTC. This codes for CASSIENRGPKTYNEQFF.

The CDR3 loop reads CASKDTLGGTEAFF. As DNA, the CDR3 is TGCGCCAGTAAAGACACTTTGGGTGGCACTGAAGCTTTCTTT. This chain links TRBV10-2 with TRBJ1-1, with no clear D. The CDR3 length is 14 residues. Trimming shortened V by 9 bases and J by 4 bases, and 18 bases separated the two germline ends. The germline V gene has CDR1 WSHSY and CDR2 SAAADI.

There are a few counts of this clone. The V call is TRBV7-9, the J call TRBJ1-1, with D hard to call. V dropped 3 bases and J dropped 0 bases, with 8 bases sitting between them. The CDR3 runs 14 residues. CDR1 is SEHNR, CDR2 FQNEAQ, per germline (reference sequence). This CDR3 is CASSFESVNTEAFF. The CDR3 DNA is TGTGCCAGCAGCTTCGAATCGGTGAACACTGAAGCTTTCTTT.

The chain uses TRBV30 and TRBJ2-1, with D maybe TRBD2 (5 bases). Per the germline V gene, CDR1 is GTSNPN and CDR2 is SVGIG (reference sequence). This CDR3 is built from 14 residues. With 1 base removed from V and 4 bases from J, the gap between germline ends came to 11 bases. CDR3 DNA: TGTGCCTGGAGTGGGAGCGGAGCTTACAATGAGCAGTTCTTC. Its protein is CAWSGSGAYNEQFF.

In its sample, this clone was seen a few times. The V gene is TRBV14, the J gene TRBJ2-1; tentative D call: TRBD1 (7 bases). The CDR3 contains 12 residues. The germline V gene has CDR1 SGHDN and CDR2 FVKESK. The V end was cut by 8 bases, the J end by 9 bases, with 14 bases between. CDR3 sequence (DNA): TGTGCCAGCGGAGGGGGCCCCTCTGAGCAGTTCTTC. It is translated as CASGGGPSEQFF.

The chain combines TRBV28 with TRBJ1-5; 7 bases are a match to TRBD1. V lost 6 bases to trimming and J lost 2 bases; unmatched junction nucleotides: 4. This CDR3 contains 14 residues. From germline, CDR1 is MDHEN and CDR2 SYDVKM. The CDR3 DNA sequence: TGTGCCAGCAGAAGTCAGGGGGGCAATCAGCCCCAGCATTTT. Translating gives CASRSQGGNQPQHF.

The chain has TRBV6-5 and TRBJ2-7; D perhaps matches TRBD2 (6 bases). The V gene lost 3 bases and the J gene lost 0 bases, with 9 bases spanning the gap. CDR1 and CDR2 (germline): MNHEY, SVGAGI. The CDR3 length is 14 residues. Written as DNA, the CDR3 is TGTGCCAGCAGTTATCGGCGGGACTCCTACGAGCAGTACTTC. It yields the protein CASSYRRDSYEQYF.

This clone was detected once. The chain has TRBV5-1 and TRBJ1-3, with 8 nucleotides matching TRBD1. The CDR3 totals 17 residues. Germline assignment: CDR1 SGHRS and CDR2 YFSETQ. J lost 1 base, V lost 1 base, and 7 bases had no gene match. The CDR3 region is CASSLLPGGSSGNTIYF. In nucleotides, the CDR3 is TGCGCCAGCAGCTTGTTGCCAGGGGGCTCGTCTGGAAACACCATATATTTT.

The chain links TRBV19 to TRBJ2-4; 10 nucleotides match TRBD1. Trimming removed 6 bases from V and 7 bases from J; junction bases left unmatched: 6. This CDR3 has 14 residues. The germline V gene encodes CDR1 LNHDA and CDR2 SQIVND (reference sequence). The CDR3 region is CASSLTGGGNIQYF. The CDR3 nucleotides read TGTGCCAGTAGCCTGACAGGGGGCGGTAACATTCAGTACTTC.

The rearrangement joins TRBV10-3 to TRBJ2-1, with 8 bases matching TRBD1. Trimming took 10 bases from V and 8 from J; bases not matched to a gene: 10. This CDR3 region has 13 residues. Germline CDR1 ENHRY, CDR2 SYGVKD. In DNA form, the CDR3 reads TGTGCCACGAAGGGACAGGTACTGTATGAGCAGTTCTTC. This encodes CATKGQVLYEQFF.

This rearrangement joins TRBV5-1 to TRBJ2-2, with TRBD1 matching 9 bases. Germline-derived CDR1 and CDR2 are SGHRS and YFSETQ. The ends lost 8 bases at V and 7 bases at J; junction bases unmatched: 9. This CDR3 comprises 14 residues. In nucleotides, the CDR3 is TGCGCCAGTTTAACAGGGGGCGATAACGGGGAGCTGTTTTTT. Encoded protein: CASLTGGDNGELFF.

The chain has TRBV4-1 and TRBJ2-1, with 7 bases fitting TRBD2. The junction had 21 bases not matched to a gene; V was cut back by 3 bases and J by 4 bases. This CDR3 spans 20 amino acids. The germline V gene has CDR1 MGHRA and CDR2 YSYEKL. In DNA, the CDR3 is TGCGCCAGCAGCCACCCCCTAGTGGGGGAGTTGGAGCGGGGTTACAATGAGCAGTTCTTC. Residues: CASSHPLVGELERGYNEQFF.

The chain is built from TRBV7-8 and TRBJ1-5; tentative D call: TRBD1 (5 bases). V was pared by 5 bases and J by 4 bases, with 21 bases between. Per germline, CDR1 SGHVS and CDR2 FQNEAQ. This CDR3 comprises 17 residues. CDR3 sequence: CASSPGGGYQENQPQHF. DNA for the CDR3: TGTGCCAGCAGCCCGGGGGGAGGCTATCAAGAAAATCAGCCCCAGCATTTT.

V and J are TRBV7-8 and TRBJ2-3; D is undetermined. The germline CDR1 and CDR2 sequences are SGHVS and FQNEAQ. The germline V and J ends were trimmed by 5 bases and 0 bases, with 21 bases remaining between them. There are 18 residues in the CDR3. CDR3 loop: CASSPIQYSVGSTDTQYF. CDR3 coding DNA: TGTGCCAGCAGCCCGATACAATACTCCGTGGGCAGCACAGATACGCAGTATTTT.

The genes are TRBV19 and TRBJ2-7; 9 bases line up with TRBD1. The CDR3 runs 15 residues. Germline V gene sequence: CDR1 LNHDA, CDR2 SQIVND (reference sequence). V was clipped by 6 bases and J by 2 bases; unmatched bases: 8. CDR3 sequence reads: CASRDLGTGTYEQYF. CDR3 nucleotide sequence: TGTGCCAGTAGAGATCTTGGGACAGGGACCTACGAGCAGTACTTC.